This T cell receptor (beta chain) was recovered during a study of shared clonotypes between healthy human individuals. Sequenced by immunoSEQ multiplex PCR; TCRdb stores in-frame clones only, minus some. The repertoire holds 950,000 to 1,100,000 clones, with approximately 70% as singletons. Germline-derived CDR1 and CDR2 are MDHEN and SYDVKM. The CDR3 is 14 residues long. V lost 8 bases and J lost 0, with 8 bases in between. This clone was seen a few times. This receptor was identified in a man aged 18 to 30 in good health. The rearrangement links TRBV28 to TRBJ2-6; no reliable D call. The specimen sequenced was memory CD4+ T cells sorted from blood. Subset indicated: CD45RA-negative fraction. The CDR3 DNA reads TGTGCCAGCGACACCCACTCTGGGGCCAACGTCCTGACTTTC. Its protein is CASDTHSGANVLTF.